Below, 30 T cell receptor beta chains from the same sample are listed, as sequenced in a study of CD8 T cells in ankylosing spondylitis. General observations from the study: A TCR beta motif of fewer than ten highly homologous variants seemed to mark ankylosing spondylitis blood.

These receptors have no identified antigens. TCRdb re-called the 5' RACE reads through MiXCR, storing one row per CDR3 protein. The table lists some 450,000 distinct CDR3 sequences, approximately 17% of them singletons. What was sequenced was blood, either unsorted or a sorted T cell fraction (not recorded which). The receptor source for this set is a male donor with ankylosing spondylitis.

This clonotype was detected a few times. The chain joins TRBV2 to TRBJ1-2, with D possibly matching TRBD1 (5 bases). CDR3 length: 12 amino acids. Trimming shortened V by 6 bases and J by 10 bases, and 15 bases separated the two germline ends. CDR1 and CDR2 (germline): SNHLY, FYNNEI. The CDR3 region has the DNA TGTGCCAGCAGAGCGGACAACCCCGTCTACACCTTC. Translating gives CASRADNPVYTF. Full variable domain (remainder filled in from reference TRBV2 and TRBJ1-2): EPEVTQTPSHQVTQMGQEVILRCVPISNHLYFYWYRQILGQKVEFLVSFYNNEISEKSEIFDDQFSVERPDGSNFTLKIRSTKLEDSAMYFCASRADNPVYTFGSGTRLTVV.

The chain employs TRBV5-8 and TRBJ2-3, with 9 bases lining up with TRBD2. V gave up 4 bases and J gave up 6 bases; unmatched junction bases: 6. The CDR3 runs to 14 residues. Germline values: CDR1 SGHTS, CDR2 YDEGEE. The CDR3 reads CASSPGLAIDTQYF. In nucleotides, the CDR3 is TGTGCCAGCAGCCCCGGACTAGCGATCGATACGCAGTATTTT.

This chain uses TRBV21-1 with TRBJ1-5. TRBV21-1 is a known pseudogene. The CDR3 runs 12 residues. The CDR3 DNA sequence: TGTGCCAGCACCGGACAGCATCAGCCCCAGCATTTT. Amino acid sequence: CASTGQHQPQHF.

This clonotype was picked up one time. The chain is built from TRBV20-1 and TRBJ2-5, with TRBD2 identical over 9 bases. Germline CDR1 is DFQATT and CDR2 is SNEGSKA (reference sequence). The V segment lost 0 bases and the J segment 4 bases; nucleotides outside the gene matches: 6. The length of the CDR3 is 15 residues. This CDR3 reads CSARDRISGGETQYF. The DNA of the CDR3 is TGCAGTGCTAGAGATCGTATTAGCGGGGGAGAGACCCAGTACTTC.

This clonotype was detected ten times or more. The chain employs TRBV9 and TRBJ2-5, with 11 bases matching TRBD2. The CDR3 loop spans 14 amino acids. CDR1 and CDR2 from the germline V gene are SGDLS and YYNGEE. Losses at the gene ends were 4 bases for V and 5 bases for J; bases not matched to a gene: 4. The CDR3 sequence is CASSFGLAGETQYF. The CDR3 DNA sequence: TGTGCCAGCAGCTTCGGACTAGCGGGCGAGACCCAGTACTTC. The full variable domain, in which reference TRBV9 and TRBJ2-5 provide the parts outside the CDR3, is DSGVTQTPKHLITATGQRVTLRCSPRSGDLSVYWYQQSLDQGLQFLIQYYNGEERAKGNILERFSAQQFPDLHSELNLSSLELGDSALYFCASSFGLAGETQYFGPGTRLLVL.

The chain is built from TRBV28 and TRBJ1-2; D is perhaps TRBD1 (6 bases). Trimming shortened V by 5 bases and J by 8 bases, and 12 bases separated the two germline ends. Germline V gives CDR1 MDHEN, CDR2 SYDVKM. The CDR3 has 12 amino acids. This CDR3 is CASSRIGGGYTF. CDR3 in DNA: TGTGCCAGCAGTCGGATCGGGGGCGGCTACACCTTC.

This clonotype was counted only a few times. This chain joins TRBV6-1 and TRBJ2-2, with D perhaps matching TRBD1 (6 bases). Trimming took 6 bases from V and 1 from J, leaving 9 bases between them. The CDR3 is 14 residues long. Per germline, CDR1 MNHNS and CDR2 SASEGT. CDR3 loop: CASSPDRNTGELFF. In DNA, the CDR3 is TGTGCCAGCAGCCCGGACAGGAACACCGGGGAGCTGTTTTTT.

This clonotype appeared many times. The CDR3 region has the DNA TGTGCCAGCAGCGTCAGTGGTACAGACGCCCGTCGCGGTGAAAAACTGTTTTTT. Its translation: CASSVSGTDARRGEKLFF. The chain carries TRBV11-2 and TRBJ1-4, with D unresolved. V dropped 5 bases and J dropped 7 bases, with 26 bases sitting between them. The germline CDR1 and CDR2 sequences are SGHAT and FQNNGV. The length of the CDR3 is 18 residues.

This clonotype showed up just once. The V and J genes are TRBV6-1 and TRBJ2-3, with a tentative D call TRBD1 (5 bases). The ends were cut back, 7 bases at V and 4 bases at J, with 15 bases in the middle. CDR3 length: 14 residues. Germline CDR1 MNHNS, CDR2 SASEGT. The CDR3 DNA follows: TGTGCCAGCACTCCAAGGGGAAGCTCAGATACGCAGTATTTT. As protein: CASTPRGSSDTQYF.

The chain links TRBV7-9 to TRBJ2-1; TRBD2 might be the D (7 bases). V was trimmed by 1 base and J by 6 bases, leaving 13 bases between them. The CDR3 contains 15 residues. Germline CDR1 and CDR2: SEHNR and FQNEAQ (reference sequence). CDR3 in amino acids: CASSLGTGRVNEQFF. CDR3 nucleotides: TGTGCCAGCAGCTTAGGCACAGGGAGGGTCAATGAGCAGTTCTTC.

The V gene is TRBV12-3 or TRBV12-4, the J gene TRBJ2-3; tentative D call: TRBD1 (5 bases). V was pared by 3 bases and J by 7 bases, with 23 bases between. There are 17 residues in the CDR3. CDR3 in DNA: TGTGCCAGCAGTTTCCGCATTTGGAACAGGAACTCGAATACGCAGTATTTT. It yields the protein CASSFRIWNRNSNTQYF.

V and J are TRBV3-1 and TRBJ2-7; TRBD2 agrees at 8 bases. The V and J ends lost 4 bases and 0 bases, in that order; junction bases with no gene match: 14. The CDR3 totals 18 residues. Per germline, CDR1 LGHDT and CDR2 YNNKEL (reference sequence). CDR3 amino acids: CASSPGGSGGPSSYEQYF. As DNA, the CDR3 is TGTGCCAGCAGCCCCGGGGGAAGCGGGGGCCCGAGCTCCTACGAGCAGTACTTC.

A few counts support this clonotype. The CDR3 reads CATSSMGRSLGYTF. For the CDR3, the DNA is TGTGCCACCAGCAGCATGGGGAGGAGCTTGGGCTACACCTTC. The V call is TRBV15, the J call TRBJ1-2; D uncertain. Germline values: CDR1 LNHNV, CDR2 YYDKDF (reference sequence). V was cut by 3 bases and J by 8 bases, with 16 bases left in between. The CDR3 runs to 14 residues. The whole variable domain, remainder taken from reference TRBV15 and TRBJ1-2, is DAMVIQNPRYQVTQFGKPVTLSCSQTLNHNVMYWYQQKSSQAPKLLFHYYDKDFNNEADTPDNFQSRRPNTSFCFLDIRSPGLGDTAMYLCATSSMGRSLGYTFGSGTRLTVV.

This clonotype was counted only a few times. A junction boundary mismatches the germline segment, possibly from a read error. The chain has TRBV7-2 and TRBJ2-7; 10 positions agree with TRBD1. Looked up from germline, CDR1 is SGHTA and CDR2 is FQGNSA. The length of the CDR3 is 15 residues. This CDR3 reads CASSLAGTGAYEQYF. CDR3 nucleotide sequence: TGTGCCAGCAGCCTAGCTGGGACAGGGGCCTACGAGCAGTACTTC.

This clonotype has just a few counts. The chain has TRBV4-1 and TRBJ2-1; TRBD2 matches at 15 bases. Germline CDR1 reads MGHRA; CDR2 reads YSYEKL. The CDR3 runs to 21 residues. Unmatched junction bases numbered 10, after V lost 0 bases and J lost 1 base. The CDR3 sequence is CASSQDGRTSGRAGSYNEQFF. In nucleotides, the CDR3 is TGCGCCAGCAGCCAAGATGGAAGGACTAGCGGGAGGGCCGGTTCCTACAATGAGCAGTTCTTC.

This clonotype occurred a few times. The chain couples TRBV27 to TRBJ2-1, with TRBD2 matching 12 bases. V was clipped by 7 bases and J by 2 bases; unmatched bases: 9. Germline V gene lookup returns CDR1 MNHEY and CDR2 SMNVEV (reference sequence). The CDR3 has 17 amino acids. The DNA for the CDR3 is TGTGCCAGCACTCCTGGGACTAGCGGGCGACCCTACAATGAGCAGTTCTTC. Protein sequence: CASTPGTSGRPYNEQFF.

V gene TRBV4-3 combines with J gene TRBJ2-1; 9 bases map to TRBD1. J gave up 10 bases and V 3 bases, and 7 bases lay outside the gene matches. The CDR3 has 14 residues. The germline V gene has CDR1 LGHNA and CDR2 YSLEER. CDR3 protein: CASSHPGQGREQFF. DNA for the CDR3: TGCGCCAGCAGCCACCCGGGACAGGGCAGGGAGCAGTTCTTC.

This chain links TRBV12-3 or TRBV12-4 with TRBJ1-3, with D hard to call. The CDR3 loop spans 17 amino acids. V shed 6 bases and J shed 0 bases, with 18 bases lying between them. This chain's CDR3 is CASSPRPRGSSGNTIYF. The CDR3 DNA reads TGTGCCAGCAGCCCCCGACCCCGAGGGAGCTCTGGAAACACCATATATTTT.

The rearrangement joins TRBV6-5 to TRBJ1-1; 7 bases line up with TRBD1. Germline assignment: CDR1 MNHEY and CDR2 SVGAGI. V was clipped by 4 bases and J by 2 bases; unmatched bases: 7. The CDR3 consists of 15 residues. As DNA, the CDR3 is TGTGCCAGCAGTTCTACAGGGGCGTATAACACTGAAGCTTTCTTT. Translation: CASSSTGAYNTEAFF.

This clonotype has more than one count but fewer than ten. The chain carries TRBV16 and TRBJ2-7, with 7 bases identical to TRBD1. This CDR3 has 17 amino acids. Germline values: CDR1 KGHSY, CDR2 FQNENV. The V gene end was trimmed by 2 bases and the J gene end by 0 bases; junction bases not matched to a gene: 10. The DNA of the CDR3 is TGTGCCAGCAGCCAACCTAAGGGACAGTATAGCTCCTACGAGCAGTACTTC. This encodes CASSQPKGQYSSYEQYF.

The rearrangement uses TRBV6-1 and TRBJ1-1; possibly TRBD1 for D (5 bases). CDR1 and CDR2 (germline): MNHNS, SASEGT. The CDR3 is 15 amino acids. Trimming cost V 6 bases and J 4 bases, with 18 bases left between them. The CDR3 coding sequence is TGTGCCAGCAGGACGGGTGGGACGGCGGGCACTGAAGCTTTCTTT. It codes for CASRTGGTAGTEAFF.

A few counts support this clonotype. CDR3 sequence reads: CAISEIAGVTYEQYF. For the CDR3, the DNA is TGTGCCATCAGTGAAATAGCGGGAGTTACCTACGAGCAGTACTTC. The V call is TRBV10-3, the J call TRBJ2-7, with TRBD2 identical over 9 bases. V lost 3 bases to trimming and J lost 2 bases; unmatched junction nucleotides: 5. The germline gives CDR1 ENHRY, CDR2 SYGVKD. This CDR3 region has 15 residues.

The chain recombines TRBV10-3 with TRBJ2-7; D uncertain. Germline assignment: CDR1 ENHRY and CDR2 SYGVKD. The ends were cut back, 0 bases at V and 2 bases at J, with 8 bases in the middle. The CDR3 has 14 residues. The DNA for the CDR3 is TGTGCCATCAGTGAGTCGACTGATCCCTACGAGCAGTACTTC. It yields the protein CAISESTDPYEQYF.

The CDR3 coding sequence is TGTGCCAGCAGCTTGGGGGCACAGGGCAATGAGCAGTTCTTC. The encoded protein is CASSLGAQGNEQFF. The V and J genes are TRBV7-2 and TRBJ2-1; D might be TRBD1 (6 bases). This CDR3 is built from 14 residues. Germline CDR1 is SGHTA and CDR2 is FQGNSA. Trimming cost V 3 bases and J 6 bases, with 12 bases left between them.

Only a few counts were recorded for this clonotype. J is TRBJ1-5 and V is TRBV7-6; D gene unclear. This CDR3 has 14 amino acids. The germline CDR1 and CDR2 sequences are SGHVS and FNYEAQ. Trimming took off 5 bases at V and 0 bases at J, with 8 bases between the two ends. CDR3 region: CASSASASNQPQHF. The DNA of the CDR3 is TGTGCCAGCAGCGCCAGTGCTAGCAATCAGCCCCAGCATTTT.

In its sample, this clonotype was seen a few times. The V call is TRBV14, the J call TRBJ2-7; TRBD2 agrees at 8 bases. Germline lookup yields CDR1 SGHDN and CDR2 FVKESK. This CDR3 comprises 14 residues. The V gene end was trimmed by 4 bases and the J gene end by 3 bases; junction bases not matched to a gene: 5. CDR3 region: CASSPQRGRYEQYF. The CDR3 DNA follows: TGTGCCAGCAGCCCGCAGCGGGGGCGCTACGAGCAGTACTTC.

This clonotype turned up a few times. The CDR3 loop reads CASTRSKGWNEKLFF. The CDR3, as DNA: TGTGCCAGCACTCGAAGTAAGGGCTGGAATGAAAAACTGTTTTTT. The V and J genes are TRBV12-3 or TRBV12-4 and TRBJ1-4; no firm D call. Between the trimmed V and J ends, which lost 7 bases and 5 bases, there was a span of 17 bases. The CDR3 extends over 15 amino acids.

CDR3 in amino acids: CSARATGGHTQYF. The CDR3 bases are TGCAGTGCTCGGGCGACAGGGGGACATACGCAGTATTTT. The V gene is TRBV20-1, the J gene TRBJ2-3; TRBD1 matches 9 bases. Germline V lookup: CDR1 DFQATT, CDR2 SNEGSKA (reference sequence). With 5 bases clipped from V and 7 bases from J, the junction kept 7 bases outside the gene matches. The CDR3 covers 13 residues.

This clonotype turned up a few times. This chain uses TRBV2 with TRBJ2-7, with 11 bases aligning to TRBD1. This CDR3 spans 13 amino acids. J lost 7 bases, V lost 3 bases, and 2 bases had no gene match. CDR1 is SNHLY and CDR2 is FYNNEI in the germline V gene. Written as DNA, the CDR3 is TGTGCCAGCAGTGAGGGACAGGGGGGAGAGCAGTACTTC. It encodes CASSEGQGGEQYF.

A note on this clonotype: This sequence may be a read error, since a much larger clone differs from it by one base. The V call is TRBV11-3, the J call TRBJ2-1, with D possibly matching TRBD1 (6 bases). The CDR3 is made up of 14 amino acids. Trimming took off 4 bases at V and 0 bases at J, with 7 bases between the two ends. The germline V gene encodes CDR1 SGHNT and CDR2 YENEEA. DNA of the CDR3: TGTGCCAGCAGCTCAGGGGACTCCTACAATGAGCAGTTCTTC. Translation: CASSSGDSYNEQFF.